The next 5 T cell receptor beta chains were all read from a single sample in a study of chemoradiotherapy in HPV16-positive cancers. Profiling relied on immunoSEQ multiplex PCR, and the TCRdb table lists in-frame clones only, not all of them. The sample lists under 2,500 clones; under 90% were seen once. The sequenced sample was tumor tissue, obtained from a patient who underwent chemoradiotherapy. These receptors were taken from a human donor with HPV-associated anogenital cancer.

This clone has only one observation. The chain combines TRBV27 with TRBJ2-3; tentatively, D is TRBD2 (5 bases). Deletions cut 6 bases from V and 9 bases from J, with 10 bases between. CDR1 is MNHEY, CDR2 SMNVEV, per germline (reference sequence). The CDR3 sequence is 11 residues long. In DNA form, the CDR3 reads TGTGCCAGCAGCCTAGCCAGGACGCAGTATTTT. It codes for CASSLARTQYF.

The rearrangement joins TRBV29-1 to TRBJ2-1; possible D gene TRBD2, 6 bases. V was clipped by 4 bases and J by 2 bases, with 15 bases between them. CDR1 and CDR2 from the germline V gene are SQVTM and ANQGSEA. The CDR3 contains 15 residues. The CDR3 sequence is CSVVPREATYNEQFF. The DNA of the CDR3 is TGCAGCGTTGTTCCGCGGGAAGCGACCTACAATGAGCAGTTCTTC.

CDR3 nucleotide sequence: TGTGCCAGCAGCTTATTCCTAGCGGGAGTTGGGTACGAGCAGTACTTC. Protein product: CASSLFLAGVGYEQYF. The rearrangement joins TRBV11-2 to TRBJ2-7; 10 bases line up with TRBD2. CDR1 and CDR2 from the germline V gene are SGHAT and FQNNGV. V was pared by 2 bases and J by 4 bases, with 8 bases of the junction left unmatched. The CDR3 extends over 16 amino acids.

The chain is built from TRBV28 and TRBJ1-2; D call uncertain. The CDR3 length is 11 residues. Trimming took 7 bases from V and 8 from J, leaving 11 bases between them. Germline CDR1 and CDR2: MDHEN and SYDVKM. The CDR3, as DNA: TGTGCCAGCACCCAAGGGAGGGGCTACACCTTC. As protein: CASTQGRGYTF.

This clone appeared a few times. The gene calls are TRBV5-4 and TRBJ2-7, with TRBD2 as a possible D gene (6 bases). V was pared by 4 bases and J by 3 bases, with 11 bases between. Germline CDR1 reads SGHNT; CDR2 reads YYREEE (reference sequence). This CDR3 has 13 amino acids. Written as DNA, the CDR3 is TGTGCCAGCAGCAACGGAGGGAGCTACGAGCAGTACTTC. Residues: CASSNGGSYEQYF.